The next 5 T cell receptor beta chains were all read from a single sample in a study of shared clonotypes between healthy human individuals. The table came from immunoSEQ multiplex PCR; TCRdb's copy has only in-frame clones and leaves some out. The profile shows fewer than 1.8 million clones, roughly 98.5% of them singletons. The material sequenced was naive CD4+ T cells sorted from blood. Documented subset: CD45RA+ positively selected. The receptor set was obtained from a young man in good health.

This clone was found once. The genes are TRBV15 and TRBJ1-3; D is unclear. Looked up from germline, CDR1 is LNHNV and CDR2 is YYDKDF (reference sequence). The CDR3 loop spans 17 amino acids. Trimming took off 0 bases at V and 0 bases at J, with 12 bases between the two ends. Here the CDR3 reads CATSRDGQTISGNTIYF. In nucleotides, the CDR3 is TGTGCCACCAGCAGAGATGGGCAGACGATCTCTGGAAACACCATATATTTT.

The sample holds one count of this clone. J is TRBJ2-6 and V is TRBV19, with D perhaps TRBD1 (5 bases). The CDR3 length is 21 residues. Germline CDR1 reads LNHDA; CDR2 reads SQIVND (reference sequence). The ends were cut back, 3 bases at V and 0 bases at J, with 24 bases in the middle. The CDR3 DNA is TGTGCCAGTAGTATTCGAGGAGTAAGGTCCAGGGCCTTCTCTGGGGCCAACGTCCTGACTTTC. As protein: CASSIRGVRSRAFSGANVLTF.

The sample holds one count of this clone. The chain has TRBV15 and TRBJ2-5; 8 bases are a match to TRBD2. Germline CDR1 LNHNV, CDR2 YYDKDF (reference sequence). After removal of 1 base from V and 0 bases from J, the junction contained 7 bases not matched to a gene. This CDR3 is built from 17 residues. The CDR3 sequence: CATSRAVGSGNQETQYF. CDR3 sequence (DNA): TGTGCCACCAGCAGAGCCGTTGGTAGCGGGAACCAAGAGACCCAGTACTTC.

Written as DNA, the CDR3 is TGTGCCAGCAGTGAAGCCCCGTTGGGCAGCTCCGATCCCCACCAAGAGACCCAGTACTTC. Its translation is CASSEAPLGSSDPHQETQYF. The chain employs TRBV6-1 and TRBJ2-5; D ambiguous. Germline CDR1 MNHNS, CDR2 SASEGT. Trimming took 0 bases from V and 0 from J, leaving 23 bases between them. This CDR3 contains 20 residues.

The chain carries TRBV15 and TRBJ2-5; D unclear. V lost 1 base and J 1 base, leaving 7 bases between the germline ends. This CDR3 has 14 residues. Per germline, CDR1 LNHNV and CDR2 YYDKDF (reference sequence). CDR3 amino acids: CATSRGSSQETQYF. The CDR3 DNA is TGTGCCACCAGCAGAGGCAGTAGCCAAGAGACCCAGTACTTC.